This passage covers 6 T cell receptor beta chains from one sample sequenced in a study of T cell responses to AZD1222 COVID-19 vaccine (dated by TCRdb to the early 2020s). The library was obtained by the immunoSEQ multiplex PCR assay. The clones in this table, taken by TCRdb from immuneACCESS, are in-frame only. Not every clone is retained; where verified, under half of the shortfall comes from an unresolved V gene, and the cause of the rest is unknown. The sample table contains 150,000 or so clones; only one count was recorded for 80% to 85% of them. About 4% of the sample goes to the ten largest clones. The label giving this sample's time point can be read as: baseline before first vaccination. The treatment or condition label, read with the paper, signifies: meningococcal conjugate vaccine given as trial control. The starting material was peripheral blood, obtained on day 0 of MenACWY control vaccination. The receptors were gathered from an adult in good health.

This clone was seen only a few times. The V and J genes are TRBV6-5 and TRBJ2-6; D gene ambiguous. Germline CDR1 reads MNHEY; CDR2 reads SVGAGI. CDR3 length: 15 residues. Between the trimmed V and J ends, which lost 2 bases and 2 bases, there was a span of 7 bases. The CDR3 loop is CASSYVLTGANVLTF. In nucleotides, the CDR3 is TGTGCCAGCAGTTACGTTTTAACTGGGGCCAACGTCCTGACTTTC.

The chain carries TRBV24-1 and TRBJ2-7; no definite D call. The length of the CDR3 is 18 residues. In germline, CDR1 is KGHDR, CDR2 SFDVKD. Trimming took 2 bases from V and 4 from J, leaving 23 bases between them. The CDR3 DNA reads as TGTGCCACCAGTGATTCGCGATACGACCCTTCCTCACATTACGAGCAGTACTTC. This codes for CATSDSRYDPSSHYEQYF.

V and J are TRBV7-3 and TRBJ2-5, with D perhaps given as TRBD1 or TRBD2 (5 bases each). Trimming removed 4 bases from V and 5 bases from J, with 11 bases in between. CDR1 is SGHTA, CDR2 FQGTGA, per germline. The CDR3 runs to 13 residues. The CDR3 sequence: CASSWGPSETQYF. The CDR3 nucleotides read TGTGCCAGCAGCTGGGGACCTTCCGAGACCCAGTACTTC.

The chain carries TRBV7-9 and TRBJ1-6; 10 nucleotides align to TRBD1. Germline V CDR1 and CDR2: SEHNR, FQNEAQ (reference sequence). Trimming cost V 5 bases and J 8 bases; bases outside gene matches: 6. The CDR3 length is 15 residues. The CDR3 DNA reads TGTGCCAGCAGCGGCCGGGACAGGGGATATTCACCCCTCCACTTT. Translating it yields CASSGRDRGYSPLHF. Using reference TRBV7-9 and TRBJ1-6 for the parts outside the CDR3, the full variable domain is DTGVSQNPRHKITKRGQNVTFRCDPISEHNRLYWYRQTLGQGPEFLTYFQNEAQLEKSRLLSDRFSAERPKGSFSTLEIQRTEQGDSAMYLCASSGRDRGYSPLHFGNGTRLTVT.

This clone was seen a few times. This sequence joins TRBV19 and TRBJ1-1; D might be TRBD1 (6 bases). The germline V and J ends were trimmed by 2 bases and 0 bases, with 16 bases remaining between them. Germline CDR1 and CDR2: LNHDA and SQIVND (reference sequence). This CDR3 has 17 residues. The CDR3 region is CASSIRGGQRVNTEAFF. The CDR3 DNA reads as TGTGCCAGTAGTATAAGGGGAGGACAGAGAGTGAACACTGAAGCTTTCTTT.

The chain uses TRBV3-1 (or the pseudogene TRBV3-2) and TRBJ2-2; D not certain. The V gene's germline CDR1 is LGHDT and CDR2 YNNKEL (reference sequence). V was clipped by 4 bases and J by 4 bases, with 10 bases between them. The CDR3 covers 14 residues. The CDR3 spells CASSPAKSTGELFF. In DNA, the CDR3 is TGTGCCAGCAGCCCGGCGAAAAGCACCGGGGAGCTGTTTTTT.